This T cell receptor (beta chain) derives from a study of cytomegalovirus exposure and HLA in healthy donors. Vbeta (60) and Jbeta (13) primers were used in the PCR. In the study's own analysis: A follow-up analysis tallied about 80 million unique TCR beta chains, 9 million to 11 million shared. The method was immunoSEQ multiplex PCR; TCRdb's version includes in-frame clones alone and lacks a portion of them. Clone size and V and J calls were adopted from that table, with D and trimming inferred from the DNA. The sample has some 110,000 clones, around 81% seen once. The CDR3 has 14 residues. Germline V lookup: CDR1 SGHTA, CDR2 FQGNSA. The ends lost 1 base at V and 4 bases at J; junction bases unmatched: 1.

This receptor was obtained from a woman aged 30 to 39 in good health and CMV-seronegative. What was sequenced was PBMCs. The chain links TRBV7-2 to TRBJ1-1; TRBD1 aligns across 9 bases. The CDR3 reads CASSLVTGGTEAFF. CDR3 nucleotide sequence: TGTGCCAGCAGCTTAGTGACAGGGGGCACTGAAGCTTTCTTT.